The 25 T cell receptor beta chains reported below all come from one sample, sequenced in a study of shared clonotypes between healthy human individuals. Sequencing used immunoSEQ multiplex PCR; TCRdb keeps in-frame clones, though not all of them. This sample has over a million clones, with approximately 76% found just once. The sequenced material came from memory CD4+ T cells sorted from blood. As for subset: CD45RA-negative fraction. The receptors here all came from a man aged 18 to 29 in good health.

The chain joins TRBV30 to TRBJ1-4; 11 nucleotides align to TRBD1. The V gene's germline CDR1 is GTSNPN and CDR2 SVGIG (reference sequence). J lost 7 bases, V lost 1 base, and 2 bases had no gene match. The CDR3 is made up of 14 amino acids. This CDR3 is CAWSGTGGLEKLFF. DNA of the CDR3: TGTGCCTGGAGTGGGACAGGGGGCCTTGAAAAACTGTTTTTT.

The V gene is TRBV9, the J gene TRBJ2-2; the D gene is possibly TRBD2 (5 bases). This CDR3 is 15 amino acids long. V lost 0 bases and J 3 bases, leaving 9 bases between the germline ends. CDR1 is SGDLS and CDR2 is YYNGEE in the germline V gene. CDR3 DNA sequence: TGTGCCAGCAGCGTAGGTCCAGCGGACACCGGGGAGCTGTTTTTT. Encoded protein: CASSVGPADTGELFF.

The rearrangement links TRBV10-3 to TRBJ1-6; D gene unclear. Germline CDR1 reads ENHRY; CDR2 reads SYGVKD. Between the trimmed V and J ends, which lost 3 bases and 5 bases, there was a span of 11 bases. This CDR3 region has 15 residues. The CDR3 sequence is CAISDRVGDNSPLHF. The CDR3 coding sequence is TGTGCCATCAGTGACCGGGTTGGGGATAATTCACCCCTCCACTTT.

The chain links TRBV7-9 to TRBJ2-5; no clear D. V gave up 1 base and J gave up 7 bases, with 7 bases separating them. This CDR3 contains 12 residues. Germline loops: CDR1 SEHNR, CDR2 FQNEAQ (reference sequence). The CDR3 reads CASSLVSWTQYF. The CDR3 nucleotides read TGTGCCAGCAGCTTAGTTTCCTGGACCCAGTACTTC.

The chain recombines TRBV7-2 with TRBJ2-3; D gene ambiguous. The CDR3 consists of 12 residues. Germline CDR1 is SGHTA and CDR2 is FQGNSA. Trimming took 3 bases from V and 6 from J, leaving 7 bases between them. The CDR3 protein is CASSFAVDTQYF. DNA of the CDR3: TGTGCCAGCAGCTTCGCCGTGGATACGCAGTATTTT.

This rearrangement joins TRBV18 to TRBJ1-1; D is possibly TRBD1 (5 bases). CDR3 length equals 13 residues. The germline V and J ends were trimmed by 4 bases and 9 bases, with 15 bases remaining between them. Per germline, CDR1 KGHSH and CDR2 LQKENI. The CDR3 loop is CASSQNRDLKAFF. The CDR3 bases are TGTGCCAGCTCACAGAACCGGGACTTGAAAGCTTTCTTT.

This sequence joins TRBV7-6 and TRBJ1-4, with D possibly being TRBD1 (5 bases). Trimming took off 3 bases at V and 8 bases at J, with 16 bases between the two ends. There are 15 residues in the CDR3. The V gene's germline CDR1 is SGHVS and CDR2 FNYEAQ. Written as DNA, the CDR3 is TGTGCCAGCAGCTTGACGCAGGGTTTGGGGGAAAAACTGTTTTTT. It codes for CASSLTQGLGEKLFF.

This chain connects TRBV2 to TRBJ2-5; TRBD2 agrees at 14 bases. This CDR3 has 16 residues. The V and J ends lost 3 bases and 5 bases, in that order; junction bases with no gene match: 5. Germline V CDR1 and CDR2: SNHLY, FYNNEI. This CDR3 is CASSETSGGAWETQYF. In DNA, the CDR3 is TGTGCCAGCAGTGAGACTAGCGGGGGGGCATGGGAGACCCAGTACTTC.

A few counts support this clone. The chain couples TRBV2 to TRBJ1-5, with D perhaps TRBD1 (6 bases). The CDR3 length is 13 residues. Germline V gives CDR1 SNHLY, CDR2 FYNNEI. V was cut by 5 bases and J by 6 bases, with 11 bases left in between. The CDR3 nucleotides are TGTGCCAGCAGTTCACAGGGTTCTCAGCCCCAGCATTTT. Its protein product is CASSSQGSQPQHF.

In this sample, this clone turned up a few times. This chain links TRBV27 with TRBJ2-7; 9 bases align to TRBD1. This CDR3 comprises 15 residues. Germline V gives CDR1 MNHEY, CDR2 SMNVEV (reference sequence). The V and J ends lost 0 bases and 5 bases, in that order; junction bases with no gene match: 5. The CDR3: CASSLSLGQGHEQYF. The CDR3 DNA follows: TGTGCCAGCAGTTTATCGTTGGGACAGGGTCACGAGCAGTACTTC.

The CDR3, as DNA: TGTGCCTCGAATGGACAGGGCCCAACAGATACGCAGTATTTT. This translates into CASNGQGPTDTQYF. J is TRBJ2-3 and V is TRBV30; 8 positions agree with TRBD1. The CDR3 covers 14 residues. The germline V gene has CDR1 GTSNPN and CDR2 SVGIG (reference sequence). V shed 7 bases and J 3 bases; nucleotides not matched to a gene: 9.

The chain carries TRBV18 and TRBJ2-5, with D tentatively TRBD2 (6 bases). The CDR3 runs 12 residues. V was cut by 2 bases and J by 7 bases, with 8 bases left in between. CDR1 KGHSH and CDR2 LQKENI come from the germline V gene. CDR3 residues: CASSPGAGTQYF. The CDR3 DNA is TGTGCCAGCTCACCAGGAGCGGGGACCCAGTACTTC.

The J gene is TRBJ1-3, the V gene TRBV6-6; TRBD1 matches 7 bases. The germline V gene has CDR1 MNHNY and CDR2 SVGAGI (reference sequence). V was clipped by 6 bases and J by 0 bases; unmatched bases: 5. CDR3 length equals 15 residues. The CDR3 sequence is CASSKGQLSGNTIYF. The CDR3 DNA sequence: TGTGCCAGCAGCAAGGGACAGCTCTCTGGAAACACCATATATTTT.

The chain has TRBV10-3 and TRBJ2-7; 10 bases are a match to TRBD1. Trimming removed 6 bases from V and 2 bases from J; junction bases left unmatched: 1. CDR1 is ENHRY and CDR2 is SYGVKD in the germline V gene. The CDR3 sequence is 13 residues long. The CDR3: CAISGTGAYEQYF. Here the CDR3 DNA reads TGTGCCATCAGCGGGACAGGGGCCTACGAGCAGTACTTC.

This clone was recorded a few times. Written as DNA, the CDR3 is TGTGCCAGCAGTGGCGACCAACAGGGGAGCGGGGATTCACCCCTCCACTTT. It is translated as CASSGDQQGSGDSPLHF. The J gene is TRBJ1-6, the V gene TRBV28; 7 positions agree with TRBD1. The ends lost 5 bases at V and 8 bases at J; junction bases unmatched: 15. The CDR3 totals 17 residues. CDR1 and CDR2 from the germline V gene are MDHEN and SYDVKM.

This clone was seen only once. The chain recombines TRBV6-1 with TRBJ1-2; D is possibly TRBD1 (5 bases). Germline V gene sequence: CDR1 MNHNS, CDR2 SASEGT. The CDR3 runs 14 residues. V gave up 1 base and J gave up 5 bases, with 11 bases separating them. The CDR3 DNA reads TGTGCCAGCAGTGAAGGGACACGGGCTTATGGCTACACCTTC. It specifies CASSEGTRAYGYTF.

This clone was picked up a small number of times. The chain couples TRBV7-8 to TRBJ2-3, with D possibly matching TRBD1 (6 bases). V lost 3 bases and J lost 5, with 15 bases in between. Germline values: CDR1 SGHVS, CDR2 FQNEAQ. This CDR3 spans 15 amino acids. In DNA form, the CDR3 reads TGTGCCAGCAGCTTCGACTCCCTCAGGGGAGATACGCAGTATTTT. This codes for CASSFDSLRGDTQYF.

Regarding this clone: The sample contains more than one DNA sequence encoding this CDR3. The J gene is TRBJ1-2, the V gene TRBV6-5; 8 bases are shared with TRBD1. Germline V lookup: CDR1 MNHEY, CDR2 SVGAGI. V shed 5 bases and J 5 bases; nucleotides not matched to a gene: 1. The CDR3 contains 12 residues. CDR3 amino acids: CASSDRGYGYTF. For the CDR3, the DNA is TGTGCCAGCAGTGACAGGGGATATGGCTACACCTTC.

This clone was found many times. The J gene is TRBJ1-4, the V gene TRBV18; TRBD1 aligns across 7 bases. J was trimmed by 6 bases and V by 5 bases; bases with no gene match: 0. Per the germline V gene, CDR1 is KGHSH and CDR2 is LQKENI. The CDR3 has 12 amino acids. CDR3 residues: CASSGTDEKLFF. Here the CDR3 DNA reads TGTGCCAGCTCAGGGACAGATGAAAAACTGTTTTTT.

This chain links TRBV6-1 with TRBJ1-5; D remains unclear. Trimming cost V 7 bases and J 7 bases, with 11 bases left between them. The CDR3 totals 12 residues. Germline lookup yields CDR1 MNHNS and CDR2 SASEGT. CDR3 sequence: CASTLSGQPQHF. The CDR3 DNA reads TGTGCCAGCACCCTCAGCGGACAGCCCCAGCATTTT.

The chain is built from TRBV5-1 and TRBJ2-3, with 8 bases aligning to TRBD1. Germline values: CDR1 SGHRS, CDR2 YFSETQ. The CDR3 loop spans 14 amino acids. The V gene end was trimmed by 3 bases and the J gene end by 3 bases; junction bases not matched to a gene: 3. The CDR3 is CASSWGQATDTQYF. The CDR3 nucleotides read TGCGCCAGCAGCTGGGGACAGGCGACAGATACGCAGTATTTT.

The V gene is TRBV6-5, the J gene TRBJ1-2; a possible D gene is TRBD1 (5 bases). The CDR3 extends over 16 amino acids. The germline V gene encodes CDR1 MNHEY and CDR2 SVGAGI. V was pared by 3 bases and J by 5 bases, with 19 bases between. As DNA, the CDR3 is TGTGCCAGCAGTTATTCCGGGACGCCCGGGTGGTATGGCTACACCTTC. Amino acid sequence: CASSYSGTPGWYGYTF.

V gene TRBV2 combines with J gene TRBJ1-2; TRBD1 matches 9 bases. Germline V gene sequence: CDR1 SNHLY, CDR2 FYNNEI. V lost 4 bases, J lost 7 bases, and 7 bases stayed unmatched. The CDR3 loop spans 14 amino acids. This chain's CDR3 is CASSGQGGFAGYTF. The CDR3 DNA follows: TGTGCCAGCAGTGGACAGGGGGGTTTTGCTGGCTACACCTTC.

The chain couples TRBV4-1 to TRBJ2-1; 7 bases match TRBD2. V dropped 4 bases and J dropped 5; count of bases not matched to a gene: 11. Germline CDR1 is MGHRA and CDR2 is YSYEKL. The CDR3 totals 16 residues. CDR3 in amino acids: CASSPIGLGIDNEQFF. The CDR3 bases are TGCGCCAGCAGCCCCATAGGACTAGGAATCGACAATGAGCAGTTCTTC.

The rearrangement joins TRBV9 to TRBJ2-7; the D gene could be TRBD1 or TRBD2 (5 bases each). Germline V gene lookup returns CDR1 SGDLS and CDR2 YYNGEE. V lost 4 bases and J 0 bases, leaving 14 bases between the germline ends. The CDR3 covers 15 residues. DNA of the CDR3: TGTGCCAGCAGCCCCCGGGACGGAAACTCCTACGAGCAGTACTTC. Protein product: CASSPRDGNSYEQYF.